The sequence of this TCR beta chain was determined in a study of shared clonotypes between healthy human individuals. Whole-study results and caveats: Few donors limited the genetic and exposure-history diversity represented.

The protocol was immunoSEQ multiplex PCR, while the TCRdb copy is restricted to in-frame clones and leaves out a portion. The sample holds more than 1,200,000 clones; approximately 98.5% are singletons and the top ten take 0.36%. Comment on this clone: Its antigen is still unknown.

This CDR3 region has 15 residues. The V end lost 7 bases, the J end lost 5 bases, and 20 bases lay between the germline ends. Germline V gene sequence: CDR1 SGHAT, CDR2 FQNNGV. The source is a man aged 25-40 years in good health. Sample: naive CD4+ T cells sorted from blood. Subset here: CD45RA+ positively selected. The chain employs TRBV11-2 and TRBJ1-1; D might be TRBD1 (5 bases). CDR3 region: CASTKKGLGGTEAFF. The CDR3 DNA follows: TGTGCCAGCACCAAGAAGGGGCTGGGAGGGACTGAAGCTTTCTTT. Full variable domain (rest looked up from reference TRBV11-2 and TRBJ1-1): EAGVAQSPRYKIIEKRQSVAFWCNPISGHATLYWYQQILGQGPKLLIQFQNNGVVDDSQLPKDRFSAERLKGVDSTLKIQPAKLEDSAVYLCASTKKGLGGTEAFFGQGTRLTVV.